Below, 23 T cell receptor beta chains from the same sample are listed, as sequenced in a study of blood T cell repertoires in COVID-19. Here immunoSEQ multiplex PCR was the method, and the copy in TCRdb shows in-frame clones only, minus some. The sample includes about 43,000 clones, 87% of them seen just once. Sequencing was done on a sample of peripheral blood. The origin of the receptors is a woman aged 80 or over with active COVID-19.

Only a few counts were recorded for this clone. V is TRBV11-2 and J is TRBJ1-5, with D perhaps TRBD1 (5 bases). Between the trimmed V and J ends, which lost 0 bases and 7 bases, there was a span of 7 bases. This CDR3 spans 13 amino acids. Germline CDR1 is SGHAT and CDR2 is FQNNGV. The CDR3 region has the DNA TGTGCCAGCAGCTTAGAGCGGGGCCAGCCCCAGCATTTT. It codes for CASSLERGQPQHF.

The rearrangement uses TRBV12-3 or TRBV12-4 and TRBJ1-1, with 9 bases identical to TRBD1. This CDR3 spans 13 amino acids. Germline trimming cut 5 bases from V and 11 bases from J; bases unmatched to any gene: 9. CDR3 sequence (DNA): TGTGCCAGCAGTAGAATCACAGGGGGCGAGGCTTTCTTT. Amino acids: CASSRITGGEAFF.

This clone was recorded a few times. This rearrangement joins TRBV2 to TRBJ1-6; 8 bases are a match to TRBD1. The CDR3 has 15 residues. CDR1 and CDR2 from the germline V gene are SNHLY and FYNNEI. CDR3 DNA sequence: TGTGCTAACGTCCCGGGGGGACAGGAAAATTCACCCCTCCACTTT. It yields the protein CANVPGGQENSPLHF.

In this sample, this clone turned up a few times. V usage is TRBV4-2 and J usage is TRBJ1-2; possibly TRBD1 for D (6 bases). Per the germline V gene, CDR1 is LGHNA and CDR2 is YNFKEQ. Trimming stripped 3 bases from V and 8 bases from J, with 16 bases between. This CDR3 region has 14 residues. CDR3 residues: CASSQNFNRDGYTF. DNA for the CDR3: TGTGCCAGCAGCCAGAACTTTAACAGGGACGGCTACACCTTC.

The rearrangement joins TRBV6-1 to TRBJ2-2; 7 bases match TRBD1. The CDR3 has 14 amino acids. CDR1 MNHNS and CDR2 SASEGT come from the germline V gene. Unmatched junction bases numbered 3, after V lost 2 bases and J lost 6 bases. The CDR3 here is CASSEYRGSGELFF. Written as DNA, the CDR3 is TGTGCCAGCAGTGAATACAGGGGTTCCGGGGAGCTGTTTTTT.

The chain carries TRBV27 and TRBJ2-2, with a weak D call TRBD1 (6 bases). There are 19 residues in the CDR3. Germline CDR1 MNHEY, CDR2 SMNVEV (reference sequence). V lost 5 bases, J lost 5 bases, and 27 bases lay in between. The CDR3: CASSHRKFSAGEGTGELFF. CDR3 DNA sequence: TGTGCCAGCAGTCATAGGAAGTTTTCGGCAGGGGAAGGGACCGGGGAGCTGTTTTTT.

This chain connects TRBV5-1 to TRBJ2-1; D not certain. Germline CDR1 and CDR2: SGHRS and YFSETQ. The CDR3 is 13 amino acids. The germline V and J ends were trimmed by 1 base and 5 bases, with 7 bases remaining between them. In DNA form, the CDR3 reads TGCGCCAGCAGCTTGAACACGAACAATGAGCAGTTCTTC. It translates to CASSLNTNNEQFF.

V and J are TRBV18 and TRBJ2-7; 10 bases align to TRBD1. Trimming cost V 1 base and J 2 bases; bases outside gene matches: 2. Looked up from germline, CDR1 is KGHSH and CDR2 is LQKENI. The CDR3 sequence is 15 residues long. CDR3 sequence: CASSPLDRGAYEQYF. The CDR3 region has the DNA TGTGCCAGCTCACCACTGGACAGGGGGGCCTACGAGCAGTACTTC.

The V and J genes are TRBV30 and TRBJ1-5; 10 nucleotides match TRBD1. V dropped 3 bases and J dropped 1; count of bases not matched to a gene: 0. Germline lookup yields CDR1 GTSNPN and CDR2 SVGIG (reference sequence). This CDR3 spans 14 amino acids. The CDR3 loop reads CAWRGQGSNQPQHF. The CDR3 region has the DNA TGTGCCTGGAGGGGACAGGGGAGCAATCAGCCCCAGCATTTT.

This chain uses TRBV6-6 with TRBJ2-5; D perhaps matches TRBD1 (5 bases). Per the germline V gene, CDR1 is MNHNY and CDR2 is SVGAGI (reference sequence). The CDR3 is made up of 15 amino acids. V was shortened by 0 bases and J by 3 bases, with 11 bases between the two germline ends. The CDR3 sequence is CASSYSRGREETQYF. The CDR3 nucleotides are TGTGCCAGCAGTTACTCTAGGGGCAGGGAAGAGACCCAGTACTTC.

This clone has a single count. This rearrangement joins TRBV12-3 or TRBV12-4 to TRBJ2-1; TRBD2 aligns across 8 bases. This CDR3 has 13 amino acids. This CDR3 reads CASQAGGYNEQFF. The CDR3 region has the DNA TGTGCTTCGCAGGCGGGGGGATACAATGAGCAGTTCTTC.

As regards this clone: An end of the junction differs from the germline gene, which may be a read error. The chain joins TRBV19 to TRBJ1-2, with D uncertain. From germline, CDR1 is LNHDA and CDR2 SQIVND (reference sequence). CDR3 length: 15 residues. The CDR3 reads CASSIGGGRVAGEQF. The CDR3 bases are TGTGCCAGTAGTATAGGAGGAGGGAGAGTGGCGGGAGAGCAATTC. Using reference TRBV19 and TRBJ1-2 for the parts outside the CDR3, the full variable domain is DGGITQSPKYLFRKEGQNVTLSCEQNLNHDAMYWYRQDPGQGLRLIYYSQIVNDFQKGDIAEGYSVSREKKESFPLTVTSAQKNPTAFYLCASSIGGGRVAGEQFGSGTRLTVV.

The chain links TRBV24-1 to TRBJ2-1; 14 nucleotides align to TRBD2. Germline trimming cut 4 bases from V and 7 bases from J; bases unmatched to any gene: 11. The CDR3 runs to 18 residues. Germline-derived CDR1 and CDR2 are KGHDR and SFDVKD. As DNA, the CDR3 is TGTGCCACCAGTGACCCTACACGACTAGCGGGGGGGCATAATGAGCAGTTCTTC. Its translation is CATSDPTRLAGGHNEQFF.

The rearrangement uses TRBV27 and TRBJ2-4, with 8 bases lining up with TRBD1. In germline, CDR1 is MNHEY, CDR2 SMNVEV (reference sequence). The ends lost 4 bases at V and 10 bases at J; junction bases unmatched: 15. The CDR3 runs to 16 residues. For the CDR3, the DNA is TGTGCCAGCAGTTCCTTACGACAGGGGACAACCAAGATTCAGTACTTC. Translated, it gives CASSSLRQGTTKIQYF.

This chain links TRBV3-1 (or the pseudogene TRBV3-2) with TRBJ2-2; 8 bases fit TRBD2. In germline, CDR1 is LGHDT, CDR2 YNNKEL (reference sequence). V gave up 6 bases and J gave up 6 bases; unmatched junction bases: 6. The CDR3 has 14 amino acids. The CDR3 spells CASRPRGGPGELFF. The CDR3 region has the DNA TGTGCCAGCAGACCTCGGGGGGGCCCCGGGGAGCTGTTTTTT.

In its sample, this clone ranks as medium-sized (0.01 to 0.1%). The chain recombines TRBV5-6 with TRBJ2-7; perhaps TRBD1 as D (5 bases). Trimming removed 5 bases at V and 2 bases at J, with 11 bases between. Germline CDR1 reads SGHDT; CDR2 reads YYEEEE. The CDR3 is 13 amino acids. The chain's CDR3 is CASSSGHPYEQYF. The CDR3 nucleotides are TGTGCCAGCAGTTCAGGACATCCCTACGAGCAGTACTTC.

CDR3 DNA: TGTGCCAGCAGCTTATTCGGGGGGACTAGCACAGATACGCAGTATTTT. Its protein product is CASSLFGGTSTDTQYF. The chain carries TRBV7-2 and TRBJ2-3; 7 bases align to TRBD2. V lost 2 bases and J lost 0; bases outside the gene matches: 5. CDR3 length: 16 amino acids. Germline V gene data show CDR1 as SGHTA and CDR2 as FQGNSA. Supplemented by reference TRBV7-2 and TRBJ2-3, the full variable domain reads GAGVSQSPSNKVTEKGKDVELRCDPISGHTALYWYRQSLGQGLEFLIYFQGNSAPDKSGLPSDRFSAERTGGSVSTLTIQRTQQEDSAVYLCASSLFGGTSTDTQYFGPGTRLTVL.

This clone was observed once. The CDR3 nucleotides read TGTGCCAGCAGTCCAGCCGTCGGGGGGGCGCAAGGCTACACCTTC. Its protein is CASSPAVGGAQGYTF. The chain couples TRBV28 to TRBJ1-2; D might be TRBD1 (6 bases). From germline, CDR1 is MDHEN and CDR2 SYDVKM. V lost 5 bases, J lost 8 bases, and 21 bases lay in between. The CDR3 is 15 residues long.

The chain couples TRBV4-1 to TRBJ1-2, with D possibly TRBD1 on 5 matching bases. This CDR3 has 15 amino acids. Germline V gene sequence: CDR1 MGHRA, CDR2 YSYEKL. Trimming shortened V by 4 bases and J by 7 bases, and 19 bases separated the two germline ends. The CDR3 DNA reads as TGCGCCAGCAGCCTATGGACACCGCCGAGTTCTGGCTACACCTTC. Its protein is CASSLWTPPSSGYTF.

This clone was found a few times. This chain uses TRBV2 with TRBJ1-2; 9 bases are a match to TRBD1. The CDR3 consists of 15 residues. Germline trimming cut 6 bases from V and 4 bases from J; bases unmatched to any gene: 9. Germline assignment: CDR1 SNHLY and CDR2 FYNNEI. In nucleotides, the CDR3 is TGTGCCAGCAGGCCACAGGGGGCGCTTGGCTATGGCTACACCTTC. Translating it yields CASRPQGALGYGYTF.

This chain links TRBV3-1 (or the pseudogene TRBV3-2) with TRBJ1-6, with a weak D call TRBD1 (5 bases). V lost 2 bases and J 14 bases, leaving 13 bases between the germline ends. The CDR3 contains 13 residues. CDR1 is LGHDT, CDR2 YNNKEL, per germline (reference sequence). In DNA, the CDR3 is TGTGCCAGCAGCCAACCACGTTCGGGGGCCCTCCACTTT. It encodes CASSQPRSGALHF.

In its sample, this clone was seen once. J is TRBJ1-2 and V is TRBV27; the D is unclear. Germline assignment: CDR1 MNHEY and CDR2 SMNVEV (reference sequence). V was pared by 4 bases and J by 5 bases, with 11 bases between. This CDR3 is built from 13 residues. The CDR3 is CASSSARRYGYTF. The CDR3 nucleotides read TGTGCCAGCAGTTCAGCGAGGAGGTATGGCTACACCTTC.

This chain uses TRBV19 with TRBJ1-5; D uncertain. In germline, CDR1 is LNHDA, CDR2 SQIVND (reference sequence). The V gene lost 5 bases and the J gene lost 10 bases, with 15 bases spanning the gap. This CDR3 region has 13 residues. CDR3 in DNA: TGTGCCAGTAGTTTCTCGGGCGGGGATCCCCAGCATTTT. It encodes CASSFSGGDPQHF. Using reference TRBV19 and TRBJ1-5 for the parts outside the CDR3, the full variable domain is DGGITQSPKYLFRKEGQNVTLSCEQNLNHDAMYWYRQDPGQGLRLIYYSQIVNDFQKGDIAEGYSVSREKKESFPLTVTSAQKNPTAFYLCASSFSGGDPQHFGDGTRLSIL.